A single sample gave rise to the 30 T cell receptor beta chains below, sequenced in a study of CD8 T cells in Susac syndrome. Random-hexamer reverse transcription was applied to roughly 0.5 to 1 ug RNA. One entry per CDR3 protein results from TCRdb running MiXCR on the immunoSEQ multiplex PCR reads. This sample has more than 95,000 distinct CDR3 sequences, with about 95% found just once. Sequenced material: CD8+ T cells from PBMCs. The origin of the receptors is a human donor with Susac syndrome.

This chain links TRBV30 with TRBJ2-7, with 8 positions matching TRBD2. J lost 6 bases, V lost 3 bases, and 7 bases had no gene match. This CDR3 region has 13 residues. Germline V CDR1 and CDR2: GTSNPN, SVGIG (reference sequence). The CDR3 loop is CAWSTWTSSEQYF. The CDR3 DNA reads TGTGCCTGGAGCACCTGGACTAGCAGCGAGCAGTACTTC.

This clonotype appeared a single time. The chain recombines TRBV2 with TRBJ1-1, with 7 bases matching TRBD1. Per germline, CDR1 SNHLY and CDR2 FYNNEI. This CDR3 has 13 amino acids. Trimming at V came to 8 bases and at J to 0 bases, leaving 3 bases not matched to a gene. The CDR3 sequence: CASLTGVNTEAFF. The CDR3, as DNA: TGTGCCAGCCTAACAGGGGTGAACACTGAAGCTTTCTTT.

The chain links TRBV7-8 to TRBJ2-2, with D possibly matching TRBD1 (5 bases). Germline V gene data show CDR1 as SGHVS and CDR2 as FQNEAQ. The CDR3 extends over 14 amino acids. Trimming took 5 bases from V and 5 from J, leaving 12 bases between them. In nucleotides, the CDR3 is TGTGCCAGCAGCCCTCAGGGTCTGACCGGGGAGCTGTTTTTT. Its translation is CASSPQGLTGELFF.

This clonotype was seen once. The chain carries TRBV9 and TRBJ1-1, with TRBD1 as a possible D gene (5 bases). This CDR3 has 12 amino acids. CDR1 is SGDLS and CDR2 is YYNGEE in the germline V gene. V was cut by 4 bases and J by 8 bases, with 12 bases left in between. For the CDR3, the DNA is TGTGCCAGCAGCCCTGACAGTTCCGAAGCTTTCTTT. It encodes CASSPDSSEAFF.

V and J are TRBV2 and TRBJ2-7, with 7 bases aligning to TRBD2. The CDR3 runs to 14 residues. The germline CDR1 and CDR2 sequences are SNHLY and FYNNEI. With V trimmed by 5 bases and J by 3 bases, 7 bases remained unmatched. DNA of the CDR3: TGTGCCAGCAGTTCCGACAGCGGGGTCTACGAGCAGTACTTC. Translating gives CASSSDSGVYEQYF.

V and J are TRBV19 and TRBJ2-1; maybe TRBD2 (6 bases). Trimming cost V 10 bases and J 5 bases, with 24 bases left between them. The CDR3 spans 16 residues. Germline lookup yields CDR1 LNHDA and CDR2 SQIVND (reference sequence). CDR3 sequence reads: CATRMVSGARNNEQFF. CDR3 nucleotides: TGTGCCACCAGAATGGTGTCGGGAGCTCGAAACAATGAGCAGTTCTTC.

This chain links TRBV2 with TRBJ2-5; TRBD1 aligns across 8 bases. Per the germline V gene, CDR1 is SNHLY and CDR2 is FYNNEI. CDR3 length equals 15 residues. V was pared by 6 bases and J by 3 bases, with 9 bases of the junction left unmatched. The CDR3 loop is CASREEWTGKETQYF. The CDR3 nucleotides are TGTGCCAGCAGGGAGGAATGGACAGGGAAAGAGACCCAGTACTTC.

The V call is TRBV30, the J call TRBJ2-3; possibly TRBD1 for D (5 bases). V dropped 1 base and J dropped 2 bases, with 7 bases sitting between them. CDR3 size: 13 residues. Germline CDR1 is GTSNPN and CDR2 is SVGIG (reference sequence). CDR3 sequence (DNA): TGTGCCTGGAGTGAAGGGGTCACAGATACGCAGTATTTT. Residues: CAWSEGVTDTQYF.

This chain links TRBV18 with TRBJ2-4; 7 bases line up with TRBD1. The CDR3 loop spans 18 amino acids. In germline, CDR1 is KGHSH, CDR2 LQKENI. The ends lost 5 bases at V and 4 bases at J; junction bases unmatched: 17. CDR3 region: CASSSILDRPLGKNIQYF. The CDR3 DNA sequence: TGTGCCAGCTCATCTATCCTGGACAGGCCCTTGGGGAAAAACATTCAGTACTTC.

This sequence joins TRBV4-3 and TRBJ1-5; perhaps TRBD1 as D (6 bases). The CDR3 has 17 residues. V gave up 0 bases and J gave up 6 bases, with 18 bases separating them. The germline V gene encodes CDR1 LGHNA and CDR2 YSLEER. CDR3 protein: CASSQDWEWGAGQPQHF. The CDR3 DNA follows: TGCGCCAGCAGCCAAGATTGGGAGTGGGGGGCGGGTCAGCCCCAGCATTTT.

This clonotype has only one observation. The V gene is TRBV4-1, the J gene TRBJ2-4, with D perhaps given as TRBD1 or TRBD2 (6 bases each). The CDR3 loop spans 16 amino acids. The V and J ends lost 1 base and 3 bases respectively, with 13 bases between them. Germline CDR1 reads MGHRA; CDR2 reads YSYEKL. The CDR3 DNA reads TGCGCCAGCAGCCAAGCTAGCGAGGGGGGCAAAAACATTCAGTACTTC. This codes for CASSQASEGGKNIQYF.

The chain joins TRBV6-1 to TRBJ2-2, with D possibly TRBD1 on 6 matching bases. CDR3 size: 12 residues. V was clipped by 8 bases and J by 6 bases, with 10 bases between them. From germline, CDR1 is MNHNS and CDR2 SASEGT. Here the CDR3 reads CASGDRSGELFF. CDR3 sequence (DNA): TGTGCCAGCGGAGACAGGTCCGGGGAGCTGTTTTTT.

The chain's CDR3 is CASSIRDTSNQPQHF. The CDR3 nucleotides read TGTGCCAGTAGTATAAGGGATACTAGCAATCAGCCCCAGCATTTT. The rearrangement links TRBV19 to TRBJ1-5; D gene uncertain. Between the trimmed V and J ends, which lost 2 bases and 0 bases, there was a span of 8 bases. The V gene's germline CDR1 is LNHDA and CDR2 SQIVND (reference sequence). The CDR3 is 15 residues long.

The rearrangement uses TRBV13 and TRBJ2-7; no definite D call. Germline CDR1 and CDR2: PRHDT and FYEKMQ (reference sequence). Trimming took 2 bases from V and 3 from J, leaving 14 bases between them. This CDR3 is built from 15 residues. The CDR3: CASSLIANRNYEQYF. CDR3 in DNA: TGTGCCAGCAGCTTAATTGCTAACCGAAACTACGAGCAGTACTTC.

The chain uses TRBV30 and TRBJ2-1; possibly TRBD2 for D (6 bases). This CDR3 contains 14 residues. The V gene lost 3 bases and the J gene lost 0 bases, with 9 bases spanning the gap. The germline V gene encodes CDR1 GTSNPN and CDR2 SVGIG (reference sequence). In nucleotides, the CDR3 is TGTGCCTGGAGCATCGGGAGCTCCTACAATGAGCAGTTCTTC. Amino acids: CAWSIGSSYNEQFF.

This chain uses TRBV19 with TRBJ2-1; 9 bases align to TRBD1. Germline CDR1 is LNHDA and CDR2 is SQIVND (reference sequence). This CDR3 is 14 amino acids long. After removal of 9 bases from V and 2 bases from J, the junction contained 5 bases not matched to a gene. The chain's CDR3 is CASTGTGTYNEQFF. The DNA for the CDR3 is TGTGCCAGCACCGGGACAGGGACCTACAATGAGCAGTTCTTC.

This clonotype appeared a single time. This sequence joins TRBV6-5 and TRBJ1-1; TRBD1 matches 7 bases. The V segment lost 6 bases and the J segment 1 base; nucleotides outside the gene matches: 8. CDR3 length: 15 amino acids. Per germline, CDR1 MNHEY and CDR2 SVGAGI. The CDR3, as DNA: TGTGCCAGCAGACTATGGGGACAGAGGAACACTGAAGCTTTCTTT. Its protein is CASRLWGQRNTEAFF.

The V call is TRBV20-1, the J call TRBJ2-1, with 13 bases lining up with TRBD2. CDR3 length: 15 amino acids. CDR1 is DFQATT and CDR2 is SNEGSKA in the germline V gene (reference sequence). The V and J ends lost 5 bases and 5 bases, in that order; junction bases with no gene match: 6. The CDR3 spells CSAGGLAGPNNEQFF. CDR3 nucleotide sequence: TGCAGTGCTGGGGGACTAGCGGGACCCAACAATGAGCAGTTCTTC.

The gene calls are TRBV20-1 and TRBJ2-7; TRBD1 aligns across 8 bases. Germline V gene sequence: CDR1 DFQATT, CDR2 SNEGSKA (reference sequence). The CDR3 contains 17 residues. J gave up 0 bases and V 0 bases, and 10 bases lay outside the gene matches. DNA for the CDR3: TGCAGTGCTAGAGATCTCGCCGGGGACAGGAGCTCCTACGAGCAGTACTTC. Protein sequence: CSARDLAGDRSSYEQYF.

The chain combines TRBV20-1 with TRBJ2-1, with no clear D. V lost 5 bases and J lost 10, with 21 bases in between. The germline V gene has CDR1 DFQATT and CDR2 SNEGSKA (reference sequence). The CDR3 totals 14 residues. For the CDR3, the DNA is TGCAGTGCTTCCCTGTCCCCGACTCCCCGGGAGCAGTTCTTC. This sequence encodes CSASLSPTPREQFF.

This sequence joins TRBV11-2 and TRBJ2-7; D remains ambiguous. The V gene lost 4 bases and the J gene lost 1 base, with 11 bases spanning the gap. The CDR3 sequence is 14 residues long. Germline lookup yields CDR1 SGHAT and CDR2 FQNNGV. The CDR3 loop reads CASSSPDESYEQYF. Written as DNA, the CDR3 is TGTGCCAGCAGCTCCCCCGACGAGTCCTACGAGCAGTACTTC.

In its sample, this clonotype was seen once. This rearrangement joins TRBV4-3 to TRBJ2-3; D is possibly TRBD1 (5 bases). Germline V gene lookup returns CDR1 LGHNA and CDR2 YSLEER. The CDR3 spans 15 residues. Trimming stripped 1 base from V and 4 bases from J, with 12 bases between. The CDR3 loop is CASSQVAGLSDTQYF. DNA for the CDR3: TGCGCCAGCAGCCAAGTGGCAGGGTTATCAGATACGCAGTATTTT.

V is TRBV6-4 and J is TRBJ2-3; unclear D gene. The ends were cut back, 3 bases at V and 2 bases at J, with 6 bases in the middle. Per germline, CDR1 MRHNA and CDR2 SNTAGT. This CDR3 contains 13 residues. DNA of the CDR3: TGTGCCAGCAGTGAAAAGGACACAGATACGCAGTATTTT. Amino acids: CASSEKDTDTQYF.

The chain links TRBV18 to TRBJ2-1; TRBD2 matches 12 bases. This CDR3 has 17 residues. The V and J ends lost 0 bases and 6 bases, in that order; junction bases with no gene match: 6. Germline V gives CDR1 KGHSH, CDR2 LQKENI. The CDR3 bases are TGTGCCAGCTCACCACCCCCTAGCGGGGGGGCGGGCAATGAGCAGTTCTTC. It is translated as CASSPPPSGGAGNEQFF.

The chain recombines TRBV9 with TRBJ2-5; 9 positions agree with TRBD2. Losses at the gene ends were 1 base for V and 5 bases for J; bases not matched to a gene: 9. This CDR3 region has 16 residues. The germline V gene encodes CDR1 SGDLS and CDR2 YYNGEE. CDR3 region: CASSVKSGGSGETQYF. For the CDR3, the DNA is TGTGCCAGCAGCGTAAAGAGCGGGGGGTCGGGGGAGACCCAGTACTTC.

A single count supports this clonotype. The chain carries TRBV5-6 and TRBJ1-5; a weak D match, TRBD1 (6 bases). With 2 bases removed from V and 7 bases from J, the gap between germline ends came to 13 bases. In germline, CDR1 is SGHDT, CDR2 YYEEEE. The CDR3 is 14 residues long. In nucleotides, the CDR3 is TGTGCCAGCAGCTTAGGGGGGGCGGGCCAGCCCCAGCATTTT. Protein product: CASSLGGAGQPQHF.

V is TRBV5-6 and J is TRBJ1-5; D perhaps matches TRBD1 (5 bases). CDR1 is SGHDT, CDR2 YYEEEE, per germline. The germline V and J ends were trimmed by 0 bases and 11 bases, with 9 bases remaining between them. The CDR3 covers 12 residues. CDR3 DNA sequence: TGTGCCAGCAGCTTGGGCGGGGCGTCCCAGCATTTT. It encodes CASSLGGASQHF. Full variable domain (missing parts from reference TRBV5-6 and TRBJ1-5): DAGVTQSPTHLIKTRGQQVTLRCSPKSGHDTVSWYQQALGQGPQFIFQYYEEEERQRGNFPDRFSGHQFPNYSSELNVNALLLGDSALYLCASSLGGASQHFGDGTRLSIL.

The sample holds one count of this clonotype. As DNA, the CDR3 is TGTGCCAGCAGCTGGTCCCTGGGGGGCCTTGAAGCTTTCTTT. Protein: CASSWSLGGLEAFF. The rearrangement uses TRBV5-6 and TRBJ1-1; possible D gene TRBD1, 6 bases. Germline V CDR1 and CDR2: SGHDT, YYEEEE. CDR3 size: 14 residues. Trimming removed 3 bases at V and 7 bases at J, with 16 bases between.

The V gene is TRBV6-2 or TRBV6-3, the J gene TRBJ2-2; D not certain. CDR1 is MNHEY and CDR2 is SVGEGT in the germline V gene. V dropped 0 bases and J dropped 6 bases, with 8 bases sitting between them. The CDR3 runs 14 residues. CDR3 loop: CASSYSESSGELFF. In DNA form, the CDR3 reads TGTGCCAGCAGTTACTCGGAGAGCTCCGGGGAGCTGTTTTTT.

The V and J genes are TRBV27 and TRBJ1-5; D not resolved. CDR1 and CDR2 from the germline V gene are MNHEY and SMNVEV (reference sequence). V was trimmed by 6 bases and J by 1 base, leaving 13 bases between them. The CDR3 length is 15 residues. The CDR3 nucleotides read TGTGCCAGCAGACCTAGTAAAATGAGCAATCAGCCCCAGCATTTT. Amino acid sequence: CASRPSKMSNQPQHF.